This is a list of T cell receptor beta chains from one sample in a study of spatial heterogeneity in lung cancer. TCRdb reprocessed the 5' RACE reads with MiXCR, giving one entry per CDR3 protein. This table holds tens of thousands of distinct CDR3 sequences, approximately 5.2% found once. Sequencing used PBMCs, obtained at surgery. These receptors were collected from a female donor with early-stage non-small cell lung cancer. Both conserved end residues are part of each CDR3.

J gene | V gene | CDR3 protein
TRBJ2-1 | TRBV20-1 | CSIPGLGEYNEQFF
TRBJ2-3 | TRBV29-1 | CSVNRDRGTDTQYF
TRBJ2-3 | TRBV7-6 | CASSSGTSWGDTQYF
TRBJ1-2 | TRBV29-1 | CSVEDEREGYTF
TRBJ2-7 | TRBV5-1 | CASSLLVAGPGEQYF
TRBJ2-7 | TRBV5-4 | CASSLDSPTYEQYF
TRBJ1-2 | TRBV3-1 | CASSQEGPPSYTF
TRBJ2-7 | TRBV29-1 | CSVRRDSLSYEQYF
TRBJ2-1 | TRBV7-6 | CASSPGVYNEQFF
TRBJ1-6 | TRBV27 | CASSLAGTGYLSKRSPLHF
TRBJ1-2 | TRBV3-1 | CASSQLDSNYGYTF
TRBJ2-3 | TRBV5-6 | CASSLAGTGGTYTQYF
TRBJ2-7 | TRBV7-8 | CASSLDGGYSEQYF
TRBJ1-1 | TRBV7-8 | CASSLSLVRGLTEAFF
TRBJ2-1 | TRBV28 | CASSSRLAGNPYNEQFF
TRBJ2-1 | TRBV10-2 | CASSELTGTYYNEQFF
TRBJ1-6 | TRBV7-2 | CASSAESSYNSPLHF
TRBJ2-7 | TRBV5-1 | CASSLRTSGAADEQYF
TRBJ2-3 | TRBV15 | CATSRGAITDTQYF